This TCR beta chain was retrieved from a study of T cell responses to AZD1222 COVID-19 vaccine. Study details: Combined were second doses at about 4 or about 12 weeks.

CDR3 length: 13 residues. Trimming took 1 base from V and 2 from J, leaving 7 bases between them. Per the germline V gene, CDR1 is SGHDT and CDR2 is YYEEEE. The assay was immunoSEQ multiplex PCR, and TCRdb's table has in-frame clones only and misses some. The sample includes roughly 180,000 clones, roughly nine tenths of them seen just once. About this clone itself: Its antigen is unidentified.

Overall study findings and caveats: With two AZD1222 doses given, Spike-specific TCR breadth and depth both rose. The donors showed a predominance of white British ancestry and of females, with possible underestimation of clonal diversity. Unmutated variant regions are reportedly the target of nearly half of TCRs that are spike-specific.

The origin of this receptor is an adult in good health. The chain employs TRBV5-6 and TRBJ2-7; D uncertain. The specimen was peripheral blood, collected on day 0 of AZD1222 vaccination. CDR3 amino acids: CASSLTATYEQYF. The CDR3, as DNA: TGTGCCAGCAGCTTGACAGCCACCTACGAGCAGTACTTC.